The following is a T cell receptor (beta chain) sequence with its context. The CDR3 has 15 residues. Trimming pared 7 bases from V and 6 bases from J, leaving 16 bases between. Germline-derived CDR1 and CDR2 are SEHNR and FQNEAQ (reference sequence). The data were taken from a study of patients and donors after allogeneic stem cell transplantation. TCRdb redid the calling of the RT-PCR reads with MiXCR, one entry per CDR3 protein. The data hold roughly 880,000 distinct CDR3 sequences, with roughly 17% observed a single time. This chain links TRBV7-9 with TRBJ1-6, with D possibly TRBD1 on 5 matching bases. What was sequenced was blood, either unsorted or a sorted T cell fraction (not recorded which). This receptor was identified in a human donor who was either an allogeneic HSCT recipient or a stem cell or donor lymphocyte infusion donor (not recorded which). It is not recorded whose cells these are; they may come from a transplant donor. CDR3 residues: CASNTGGIGNSPLHF. The DNA for the CDR3 is TGTGCCAGCAACACGGGGGGGATTGGTAATTCACCCCTCCACTTT.